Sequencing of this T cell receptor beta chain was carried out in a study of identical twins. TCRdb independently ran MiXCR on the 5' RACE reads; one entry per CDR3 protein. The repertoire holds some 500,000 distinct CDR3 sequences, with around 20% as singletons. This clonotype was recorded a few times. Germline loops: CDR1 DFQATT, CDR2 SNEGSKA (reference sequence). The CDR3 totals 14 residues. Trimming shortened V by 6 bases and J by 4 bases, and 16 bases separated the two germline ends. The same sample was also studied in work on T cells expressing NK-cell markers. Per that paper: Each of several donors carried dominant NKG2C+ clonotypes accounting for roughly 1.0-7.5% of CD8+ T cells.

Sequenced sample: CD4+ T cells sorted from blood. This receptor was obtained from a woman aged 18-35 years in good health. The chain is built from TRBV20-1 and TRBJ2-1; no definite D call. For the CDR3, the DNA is TGCAGTGCCCCCTATCGAGACGCATACAATGAGCAGTTCTTC. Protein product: CSAPYRDAYNEQFF.